The T cell receptor beta chain under discussion was sequenced for a study of CD8 T cells in ankylosing spondylitis. Whole-study findings and limits: In the blood and synovial fluid of reactive arthritis, some motif variants had been previously reported. Blood from ankylosing spondylitis patients appeared to carry a characteristic eight-variant TCR beta motif. The authors reported significant enrichment of disease-linked clones in matched ankylosing spondylitis synovial fluid.

This clonotype was counted at least ten times. Its matching antigen is unknown. TCRdb fed the 5' RACE reads into MiXCR, producing one record per CDR3 protein. The repertoire holds some 25,000 distinct CDR3 sequences, just over 2.5% seen once, with around 7.7% in the top ten. V shed 2 bases and J shed 0 bases, with 12 bases lying between them. The CDR3 has 16 amino acids. From germline, CDR1 is SGDLS and CDR2 YYNGEE. The source material was blood, either unsorted or a sorted T cell fraction (not recorded which). This clonotype originated in a female donor with ankylosing spondylitis or in good health (not recorded which). This chain joins TRBV9 and TRBJ1-3; no clear D gene. The CDR3 region has the DNA TGTGCCAGCAGCGTGGCGGGCCAGAGCTCTGGAAACACCATATATTTT. As protein: CASSVAGQSSGNTIYF. Complete variable domain (other parts from reference TRBV9 and TRBJ1-3): DSGVTQTPKHLITATGQRVTLRCSPRSGDLSVYWYQQSLDQGLQFLIQYYNGEERAKGNILERFSAQQFPDLHSELNLSSLELGDSALYFCASSVAGQSSGNTIYFGEGSWLTVV.